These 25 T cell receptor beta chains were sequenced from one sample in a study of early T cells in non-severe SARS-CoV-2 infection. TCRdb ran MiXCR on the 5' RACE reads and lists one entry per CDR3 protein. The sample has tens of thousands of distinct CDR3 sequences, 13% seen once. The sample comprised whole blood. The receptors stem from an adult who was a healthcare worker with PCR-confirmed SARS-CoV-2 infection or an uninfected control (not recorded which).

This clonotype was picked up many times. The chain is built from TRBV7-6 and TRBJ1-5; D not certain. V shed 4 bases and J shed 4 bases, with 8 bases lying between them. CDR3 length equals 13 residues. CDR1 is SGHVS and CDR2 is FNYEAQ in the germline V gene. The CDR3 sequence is CASSSQENQPQHF. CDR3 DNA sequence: TGTGCCAGCAGCTCCCAGGAGAATCAGCCCCAGCATTTT.

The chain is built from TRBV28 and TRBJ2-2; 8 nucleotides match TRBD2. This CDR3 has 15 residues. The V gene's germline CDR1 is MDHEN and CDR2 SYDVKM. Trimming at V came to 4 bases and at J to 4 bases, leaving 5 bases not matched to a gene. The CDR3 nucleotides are TGTGCCAGCAGTTCGGGGGGGAACCCCACCGGGGAGCTGTTTTTT. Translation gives CASSSGGNPTGELFF. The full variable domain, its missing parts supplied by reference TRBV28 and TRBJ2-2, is DVKVTQSSRYLVKRTGEKVFLECVQDMDHENMFWYRQDPGLGLRLIYFSYDVKMKEKGDIPEGYSVSREKKERFSLILESASTNQTSMYLCASSSGGNPTGELFFGEGSRLTVL.

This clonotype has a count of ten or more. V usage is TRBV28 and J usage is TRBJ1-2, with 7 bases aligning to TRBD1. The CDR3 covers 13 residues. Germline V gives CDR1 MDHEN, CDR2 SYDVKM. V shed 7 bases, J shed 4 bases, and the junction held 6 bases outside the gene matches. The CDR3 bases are TGTGCCAGCAACGGACAGGAGAGCTATGGCTACACCTTC. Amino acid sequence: CASNGQESYGYTF.

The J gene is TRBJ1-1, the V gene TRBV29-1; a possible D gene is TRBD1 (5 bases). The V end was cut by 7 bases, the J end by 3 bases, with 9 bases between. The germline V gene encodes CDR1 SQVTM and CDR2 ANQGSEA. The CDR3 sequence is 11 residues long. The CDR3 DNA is TGCAGCGCCAGGGATCACACTGAAGCTTTCTTT. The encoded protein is CSARDHTEAFF.

DNA of the CDR3: TGTGCCAGCAGCTCCGGGACAGTGAGCACAGATACGCAGTATTTT. Its protein product is CASSSGTVSTDTQYF. The chain recombines TRBV5-6 with TRBJ2-3; TRBD1 matches at 7 bases. The CDR3 loop spans 15 amino acids. Per germline, CDR1 SGHDT and CDR2 YYEEEE. V lost 3 bases to trimming and J lost 0 bases; unmatched junction nucleotides: 4.

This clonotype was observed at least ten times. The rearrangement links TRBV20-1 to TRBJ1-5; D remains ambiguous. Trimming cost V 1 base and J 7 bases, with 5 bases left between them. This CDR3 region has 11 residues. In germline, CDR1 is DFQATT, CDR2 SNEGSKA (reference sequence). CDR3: CSARGGQPQHF. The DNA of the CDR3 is TGCAGTGCTAGAGGAGGACAGCCCCAGCATTTT.

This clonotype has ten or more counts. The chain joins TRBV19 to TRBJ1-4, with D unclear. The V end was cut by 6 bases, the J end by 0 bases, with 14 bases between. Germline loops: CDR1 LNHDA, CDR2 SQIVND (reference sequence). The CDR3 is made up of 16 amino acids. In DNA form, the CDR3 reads TGTGCCAGTAGCAAGGGCCACGGGCCAACTAATGAAAAACTGTTTTTT. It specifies CASSKGHGPTNEKLFF.

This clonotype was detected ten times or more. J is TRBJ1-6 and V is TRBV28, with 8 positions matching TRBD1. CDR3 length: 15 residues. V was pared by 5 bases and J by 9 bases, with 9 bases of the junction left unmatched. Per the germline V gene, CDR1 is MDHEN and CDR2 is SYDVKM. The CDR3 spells CASSTQGAAVSPLHF. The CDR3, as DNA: TGTGCCAGCAGTACCCAGGGGGCAGCGGTTTCACCCCTCCACTTT.

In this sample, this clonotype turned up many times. The CDR3 loop is CASGLVRSSNQPQHF. In nucleotides, the CDR3 is TGTGCTAGTGGTTTGGTACGAAGTAGCAATCAGCCCCAGCATTTT. The V call is TRBV12-5, the J call TRBJ1-5; D unresolved. Trimming removed 0 bases at V and 0 bases at J, with 6 bases between. The CDR3 totals 15 residues. Germline V gene lookup returns CDR1 LGHNT and CDR2 FRNRAP.

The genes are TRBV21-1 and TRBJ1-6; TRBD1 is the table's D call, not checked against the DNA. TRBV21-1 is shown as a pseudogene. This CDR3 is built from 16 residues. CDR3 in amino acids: CASSSREGQGNSPLHF. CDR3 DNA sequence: TGTGCCAGCAGCTCCAGAGAGGGACAGGGAAATTCACCCCTCCACTTT.

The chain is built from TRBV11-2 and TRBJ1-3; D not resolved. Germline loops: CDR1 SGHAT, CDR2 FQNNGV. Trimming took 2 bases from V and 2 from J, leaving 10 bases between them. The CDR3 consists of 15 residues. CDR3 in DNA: TGTGCCAGCAGCTTAATAGGCAGGACTGGAAACACCATATATTTT. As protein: CASSLIGRTGNTIYF.

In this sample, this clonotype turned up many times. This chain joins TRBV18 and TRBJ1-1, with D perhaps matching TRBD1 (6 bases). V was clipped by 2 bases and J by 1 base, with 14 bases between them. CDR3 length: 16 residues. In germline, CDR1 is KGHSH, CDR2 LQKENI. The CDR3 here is CASSPSTGSGNTEAFF. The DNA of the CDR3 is TGTGCCAGCTCACCATCCACAGGGTCCGGGAACACTGAAGCTTTCTTT.

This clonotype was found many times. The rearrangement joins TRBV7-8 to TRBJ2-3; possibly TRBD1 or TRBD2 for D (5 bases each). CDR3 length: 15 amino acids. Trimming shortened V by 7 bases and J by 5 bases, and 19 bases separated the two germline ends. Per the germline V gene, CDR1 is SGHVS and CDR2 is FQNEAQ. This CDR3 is CASTSIRDPQDTQYF. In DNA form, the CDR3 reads TGTGCCAGCACCTCTATCAGGGACCCCCAAGATACGCAGTATTTT.

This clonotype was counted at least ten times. CDR3 sequence: CSGSFRLSANTEAFF. Written as DNA, the CDR3 is TGCAGCGGGAGTTTCAGGTTATCCGCGAACACTGAAGCTTTCTTT. The chain has TRBV29-1 and TRBJ1-1; no clear D gene. Germline V gene sequence: CDR1 SQVTM, CDR2 ANQGSEA. The CDR3 loop spans 15 amino acids. V was clipped by 7 bases and J by 1 base, with 19 bases between them.

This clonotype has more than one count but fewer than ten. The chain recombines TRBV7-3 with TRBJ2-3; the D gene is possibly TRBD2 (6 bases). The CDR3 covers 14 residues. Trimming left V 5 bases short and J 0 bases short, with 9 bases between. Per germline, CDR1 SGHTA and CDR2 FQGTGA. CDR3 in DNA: TGTGCCAGCAGCCCCGGGACTAGCACAGATACGCAGTATTTT. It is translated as CASSPGTSTDTQYF.

CDR3 amino acids: CSAGTSGIYEQYF. CDR3 bases: TGCAGTGCTGGGACTAGCGGGATTTACGAGCAGTACTTC. The rearrangement uses TRBV20-1 and TRBJ2-7, with TRBD2 matching 13 bases. This CDR3 is 13 amino acids long. Losses at the gene ends were 5 bases for V and 4 bases for J; bases not matched to a gene: 2. The V gene's germline CDR1 is DFQATT and CDR2 SNEGSKA (reference sequence).

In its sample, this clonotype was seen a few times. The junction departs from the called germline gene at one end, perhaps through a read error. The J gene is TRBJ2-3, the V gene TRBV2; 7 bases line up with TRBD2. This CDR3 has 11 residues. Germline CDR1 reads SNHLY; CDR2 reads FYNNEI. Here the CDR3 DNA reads TGTGCCAGCAGTGCCCTAGCGGCGCAGGTTTTT. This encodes CASSALAAQVF.

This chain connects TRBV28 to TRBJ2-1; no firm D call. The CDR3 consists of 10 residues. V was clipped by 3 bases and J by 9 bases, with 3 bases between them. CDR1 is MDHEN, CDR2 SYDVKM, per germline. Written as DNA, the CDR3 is TGTGCCAGCAGTTTCGGTGAGCAGTTCTTC. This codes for CASSFGEQFF.

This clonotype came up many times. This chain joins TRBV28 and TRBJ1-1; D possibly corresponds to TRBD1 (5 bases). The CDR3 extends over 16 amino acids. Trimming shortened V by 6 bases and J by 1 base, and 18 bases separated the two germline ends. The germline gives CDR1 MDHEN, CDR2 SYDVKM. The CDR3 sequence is CASRDPVLTGNTEAFF. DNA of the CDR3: TGTGCCAGCAGGGACCCAGTGCTAACAGGGAACACTGAAGCTTTCTTT.

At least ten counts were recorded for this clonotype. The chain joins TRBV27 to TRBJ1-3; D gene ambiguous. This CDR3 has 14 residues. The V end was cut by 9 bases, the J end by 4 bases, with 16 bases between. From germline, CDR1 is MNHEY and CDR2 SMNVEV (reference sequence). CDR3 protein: CARPGSPTGNTIYF. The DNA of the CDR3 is TGTGCCAGGCCTGGGTCCCCAACGGGAAACACCATATATTTT.

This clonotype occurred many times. The CDR3 here is CASSQDFLWGGYTF. The CDR3 coding sequence is TGTGCCAGCAGCCAAGATTTTCTCTGGGGCGGCTACACCTTC. This sequence joins TRBV14 and TRBJ1-2; maybe TRBD1 (5 bases). Germline CDR1 reads SGHDN; CDR2 reads FVKESK. V was shortened by 0 bases and J by 8 bases, with 13 bases between the two germline ends. This CDR3 has 14 amino acids.

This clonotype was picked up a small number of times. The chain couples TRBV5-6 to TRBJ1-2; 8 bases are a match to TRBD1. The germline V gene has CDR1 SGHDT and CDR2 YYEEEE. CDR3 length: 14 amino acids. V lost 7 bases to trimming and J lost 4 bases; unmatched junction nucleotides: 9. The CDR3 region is CASLRRGLGYGYTF. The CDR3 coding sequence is TGTGCCAGCCTCCGCAGGGGGCTTGGCTATGGCTACACCTTC.

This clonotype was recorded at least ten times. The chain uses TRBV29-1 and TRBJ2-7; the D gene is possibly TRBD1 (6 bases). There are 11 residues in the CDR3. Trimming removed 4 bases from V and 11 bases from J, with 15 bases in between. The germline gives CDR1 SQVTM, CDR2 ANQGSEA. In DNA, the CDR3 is TGCAGCGTTGTGGCAGACAACAGGGAGTACTTC. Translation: CSVVADNREYF.

In DNA form, the CDR3 reads TGTGCCAGCAGGGCCGACAGGACGAACACTGAAGCTTTCTTT. Translating gives CASRADRTNTEAFF. The V and J genes are TRBV2 and TRBJ1-1; maybe TRBD1 (6 bases). Trimming removed 6 bases from V and 1 base from J, with 12 bases in between. Germline-derived CDR1 and CDR2 are SNHLY and FYNNEI. The CDR3 has 14 residues.

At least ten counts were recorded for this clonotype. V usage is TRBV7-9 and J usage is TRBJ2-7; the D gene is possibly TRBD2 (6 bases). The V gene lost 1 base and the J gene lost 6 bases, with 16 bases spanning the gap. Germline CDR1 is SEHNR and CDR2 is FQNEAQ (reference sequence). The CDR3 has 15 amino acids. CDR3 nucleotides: TGTGCCAGCAGCTTAGAGTATCCGGGGGAAGGCGAGCAGTACTTC. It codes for CASSLEYPGEGEQYF.